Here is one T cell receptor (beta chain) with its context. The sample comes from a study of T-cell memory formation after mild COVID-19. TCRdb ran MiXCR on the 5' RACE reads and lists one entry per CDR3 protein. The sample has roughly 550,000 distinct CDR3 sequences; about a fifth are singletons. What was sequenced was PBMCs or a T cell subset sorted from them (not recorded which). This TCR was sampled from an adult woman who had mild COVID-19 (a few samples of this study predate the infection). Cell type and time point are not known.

Written as DNA, the CDR3 is TGTGCCAGCAGCCGCAGGTACACTGAAGCTTTCTTT. Amino acid sequence: CASSRRYTEAFF. The chain combines TRBV7-2 with TRBJ1-1; D unclear. CDR3 length equals 12 residues. The V end lost 5 bases, the J end lost 3 bases, and 7 bases lay between the germline ends. Looked up from germline, CDR1 is SGHTA and CDR2 is FQGNSA.